The clone carrying this TCR beta chain came up many times. Tregs were sorted as CD4+CD25+CD127-/low cells. Constant-region reverse primers amplified full-length variable regions, followed by semi-nested Nested Universal Primer A PCR. TCRdb reanalysed the 5' RACE reads using MiXCR and keeps one entry per CDR3 protein. The repertoire holds approximately 58,000 distinct CDR3 sequences, with around 24% as singletons. Source material: tumor-infiltrating Tregs sorted from the breast tumor. The TCR originated in a female donor with breast cancer.

CDR3 DNA: TGTGCCAGCAGCTCGGGGGATTGGGACAGTAACAATGAGCAGTTCTTC. It encodes CASSSGDWDSNNEQFF. This chain links TRBV5-5 with TRBJ2-1, with D tentatively TRBD1 (7 bases). This CDR3 has 16 amino acids. Germline CDR1 is SGHKS and CDR2 is YYEKEE (reference sequence). V lost 3 bases, J lost 5 bases, and 18 bases lay in between.